This T cell receptor beta chain is drawn from a study of blood T cell repertoires in COVID-19. Study background: Sites across the United States, Italy and Spain contributed samples from acute and convalescent COVID-19. Sample material is recorded as cDNA or gDNA derived from T cells, B-cell-depleted T cells, or PBMCs.

Original processing methods: It was from reference gene primer amplification that nucleated cell counts were estimated. Repertoires were generated with immunoSEQ multiplex PCR, while TCRdb's copy carries only in-frame clones and drops some. The V and J calls and the clone size are those of that table, but D and trimming were determined from the DNA. Altogether under 200,000 clones are present, approximately 87% being singletons, with the ten largest covering 0.78%. CDR1 SGHTS and CDR2 YDEGEE come from the germline V gene. With 4 bases removed from V and 0 bases from J, the gap between germline ends came to 14 bases. This CDR3 is 16 amino acids long.

This chain links TRBV5-8 with TRBJ2-1, with a tentative D call TRBD2 (5 bases). The receptor was isolated from a woman in her 70s with acute or convalescent COVID-19. The sequenced sample consisted of peripheral blood. In DNA, the CDR3 is TGTGCCAGCAGCCGACTCGGGATTAGCTCCTACAATGAGCAGTTCTTC. It yields the protein CASSRLGISSYNEQFF.